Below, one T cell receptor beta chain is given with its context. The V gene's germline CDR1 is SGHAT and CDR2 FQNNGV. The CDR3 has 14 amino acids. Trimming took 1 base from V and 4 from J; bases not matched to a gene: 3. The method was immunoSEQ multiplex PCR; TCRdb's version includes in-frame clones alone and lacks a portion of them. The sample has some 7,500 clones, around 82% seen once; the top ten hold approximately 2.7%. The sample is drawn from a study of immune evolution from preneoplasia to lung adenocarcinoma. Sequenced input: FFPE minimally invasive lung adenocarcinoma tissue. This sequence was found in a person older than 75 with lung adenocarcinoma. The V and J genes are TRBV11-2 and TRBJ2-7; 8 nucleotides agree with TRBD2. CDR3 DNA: TGTGCCAGCAGCTTAGGTACTAGCGGATACGAGCAGTACTTC. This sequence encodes CASSLGTSGYEQYF. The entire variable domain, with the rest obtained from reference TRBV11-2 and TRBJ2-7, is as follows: EAGVAQSPRYKIIEKRQSVAFWCNPISGHATLYWYQQILGQGPKLLIQFQNNGVVDDSQLPKDRFSAERLKGVDSTLKIQPAKLEDSAVYLCASSLGTSGYEQYFGPGTRLTVT.